Sequencing of this TCR beta chain was carried out in a study of OX40 agonist ivuxolimab in advanced cancers. Study as a whole: In this trial design, patients received ivuxolimab intravenously at 0.01 to 10 mg/kg every 2 weeks. Three patients, one with hepatocellular carcinoma and two with cutaneous melanoma, responded partially. The study's findings and limits: The study did not work out the antigen specificity of the expanded peripheral T cells. Near-lowest levels of clonal expansion characterized partial responders at 0.1-3.0 mg/kg.

Of note for this clone: As yet, its antigen is unknown.

Profiling relied on immunoSEQ multiplex PCR, and the TCRdb table lists in-frame clones only, not all of them. The table lists some 68,000 clones, around 89% of them singletons. Looked up from germline, CDR1 is LNHDA and CDR2 is SQIVND (reference sequence). Trimming at V came to 4 bases and at J to 0 bases, leaving 16 bases not matched to a gene. The CDR3 totals 21 residues. The V and J genes are TRBV19 and TRBJ1-6; 9 bases align to TRBD1. Sequenced material: CD4+ or CD8+ T cells sorted from blood, taken in a trial of the OX40 agonist ivuxolimab. The sequence derives from an adult with an advanced solid tumor such as melanoma, head and neck, liver or kidney cancer. CDR3 bases: TGTGCCAGTAGTACTCCGGGACAGGGCTCTGGGGTTACCTCCTATAATTCACCCCTCCACTTT. Protein sequence: CASSTPGQGSGVTSYNSPLHF.